These 14 T cell receptor beta chains came from one sample sequenced in a study of T cell changes during pregnancy in multiple sclerosis. Assay used: immunoSEQ multiplex PCR; TCRdb lists only in-frame clones, some missing. The sample holds over 70,000 clones, just under 95% seen once. This specimen was peripheral blood, taken in the first trimester of pregnancy. These receptors originate from a female donor with multiple sclerosis, enrolled in a pregnancy study.

The chain carries TRBV19 and TRBJ1-1; 7 bases align to TRBD1. The trim removed 7 bases at V and 8 bases at J, leaving 7 bases unmatched. The germline V gene encodes CDR1 LNHDA and CDR2 SQIVND (reference sequence). This CDR3 has 12 residues. CDR3 in amino acids: CASKTGSLEAFF. CDR3 nucleotide sequence: TGTGCCAGTAAGACAGGGTCTTTAGAAGCTTTCTTT.

The CDR3 reads CAWSDREAVTF. CDR3 bases: TGTGCCTGGAGTGATCGGGAGGCTGTCACCTTC. This chain links TRBV30 with TRBJ1-2; D uncertain. Deletions cut 1 base from V and 13 bases from J, with 13 bases between. The CDR3 is 11 residues long. Germline loops: CDR1 GTSNPN, CDR2 SVGIG (reference sequence).

This chain links TRBV9 with TRBJ2-1; 11 bases are shared with TRBD2. This CDR3 has 15 residues. V was pared by 3 bases and J by 4 bases, with 3 bases of the junction left unmatched. Germline CDR1 is SGDLS and CDR2 is YYNGEE. CDR3 region: CASSGSGGAYNEQFF. Written as DNA, the CDR3 is TGTGCCAGCAGCGGTAGCGGGGGGGCGTACAATGAGCAGTTCTTC.

The genes are TRBV13 and TRBJ2-7, with D tentatively TRBD2 (7 bases). Germline V gene lookup returns CDR1 PRHDT and CDR2 FYEKMQ (reference sequence). V gave up 5 bases and J gave up 2 bases, with 13 bases separating them. The CDR3 covers 14 residues. The chain's CDR3 is CASSGRGATYEQYF. CDR3 in DNA: TGTGCCAGCAGCGGACGGGGGGCTACCTACGAGCAGTACTTC.

To note about this clone: Other nucleotide sequences from this sample produce the same CDR3. The chain joins TRBV30 to TRBJ2-7; D gene uncertain. Germline CDR1 GTSNPN, CDR2 SVGIG (reference sequence). The CDR3 spans 12 residues. Between the trimmed V and J ends, which lost 0 bases and 3 bases, there was a span of 6 bases. CDR3 DNA: TGTGCCTGGAGTGTTGGCGGCTACGAGCAGTACTTC. Its translation: CAWSVGGYEQYF.

The chain employs TRBV19 and TRBJ1-2; no clear D. From germline, CDR1 is LNHDA and CDR2 SQIVND (reference sequence). Trimming removed 8 bases from V and 7 bases from J, with 20 bases in between. The CDR3 is 14 amino acids. The CDR3 reads CASLGFWEESGYTF. CDR3 coding DNA: TGTGCCAGTCTTGGATTCTGGGAGGAGTCTGGCTACACCTTC.

The chain couples TRBV11-2 to TRBJ1-4, with a weak D call TRBD1 (6 bases). Trimming removed 6 bases at V and 4 bases at J, with 12 bases between. Germline V gene lookup returns CDR1 SGHAT and CDR2 FQNNGV. There are 14 residues in the CDR3. DNA of the CDR3: TGTGCCAGCAGTTCCAGGACAGATAATGAAAAACTGTTTTTT. Protein product: CASSSRTDNEKLFF.

The chain joins TRBV11-3 to TRBJ2-1; 8 positions agree with TRBD2. This CDR3 region has 17 residues. Trimming took 4 bases from V and 4 from J; bases not matched to a gene: 12. Germline-derived CDR1 and CDR2 are SGHNT and YENEEA. In nucleotides, the CDR3 is TGTGCCAGCAGCTCGAGGGGTGGCTCGGGGGGGTACAATGAGCAGTTCTTC. It encodes CASSSRGGSGGYNEQFF.

The rearrangement links TRBV9 to TRBJ2-7; D gene unclear. This CDR3 has 11 residues. Germline CDR1 is SGDLS and CDR2 is YYNGEE. With 4 bases removed from V and 3 bases from J, the gap between germline ends came to 5 bases. CDR3 in DNA: TGTGCCAGCAGCAGACTCTACGAGCAGTACTTC. The encoded protein is CASSRLYEQYF.

V gene TRBV9 combines with J gene TRBJ1-2; possibly TRBD1 for D (6 bases). This CDR3 is 13 amino acids long. Trimming stripped 3 bases from V and 7 bases from J, with 13 bases between. Looked up from germline, CDR1 is SGDLS and CDR2 is YYNGEE. The CDR3 reads CASSGNTGPGYTF. DNA of the CDR3: TGTGCCAGCAGCGGGAACACAGGGCCTGGCTACACCTTC.

This chain uses TRBV11-2 with TRBJ2-7, with 11 bases fitting TRBD2. Germline V gene lookup returns CDR1 SGHAT and CDR2 FQNNGV. V was pared by 4 bases and J by 6 bases, with 11 bases of the junction left unmatched. The CDR3 loop spans 16 amino acids. This CDR3 is CASSSLKGLAVAEQYF. CDR3 sequence (DNA): TGTGCCAGCAGCTCCCTCAAGGGACTAGCGGTTGCCGAGCAGTACTTC.

The chain has TRBV7-3 and TRBJ2-2, with TRBD1 as a possible D gene (5 bases). The CDR3 consists of 14 residues. CDR1 is SGHTA, CDR2 FQGTGA, per germline. Trimming took 3 bases from V and 6 from J, leaving 11 bases between them. CDR3 DNA sequence: TGTGCCAGCAGCTTGGGGCTGGTAGCCGGGGAGCTGTTTTTT. Its protein product is CASSLGLVAGELFF. The variable domain in full, completed from reference TRBV7-3 and TRBJ2-2, reads GAGVSQTPSNKVTEKGKYVELRCDPISGHTALYWYRQSLGQGPEFLIYFQGTGAADDSGLPNDRFFAVRPEGSVSTLKIQRTERGDSAVYLCASSLGLVAGELFFGEGSRLTVL.

V gene TRBV9 combines with J gene TRBJ2-3; TRBD2 matches 8 bases. Germline V gene lookup returns CDR1 SGDLS and CDR2 YYNGEE. This CDR3 is built from 17 residues. J lost 0 bases, V lost 3 bases, and 9 bases had no gene match. The CDR3, as DNA: TGTGCCAGCAGCGGGTGGGTAGCGGGATCTAGCACAGATACGCAGTATTTT. Protein: CASSGWVAGSSTDTQYF.

This chain uses TRBV5-1 with TRBJ1-6; D gene unclear. The CDR3 spans 13 residues. Germline assignment: CDR1 SGHRS and CDR2 YFSETQ. V lost 0 bases and J lost 8, with 6 bases in between. CDR3: CASSLVQDSPLHF. The CDR3 DNA sequence: TGCGCCAGCAGCTTGGTCCAGGATTCACCCCTCCACTTT. The full variable domain, in which reference TRBV5-1 and TRBJ1-6 provide the parts outside the CDR3, is KAGVTQTPRYLIKTRGQQVTLSCSPISGHRSVSWYQQTPGQGLQFLFEYFSETQRNKGNFPGRFSGRQFSNSRSEMNVSTLELGDSALYLCASSLVQDSPLHFGNGTRLTVT.